This TCR beta chain emerged from a study of kidney transplant recipient with SARS-CoV-2 infection. Turning to this clonotype: Just one base apart from a much larger clone, this may be a read error.

TCRdb re-derived calls from the reads in MiXCR, one entry per CDR3 protein. The repertoire includes under 300,000 distinct CDR3 sequences, more than 25% of them detected once, and roughly 7% sits in the top ten. This CDR3 is built from 19 residues. CDR1 LGHDT and CDR2 YNNKEL come from the germline V gene (reference sequence). Sample: a blood sample, taken at baseline and on roughly day 120 from a kidney transplant recipient. The chain has TRBV3-1 and TRBJ2-3; D could derive from TRBD1 or TRBD2 (6 bases each). This sequence originates from a male patient between 25 and 40 years old who had COVID-19 and was a kidney transplant recipient. Some T cells may have come from the graft donor. The CDR3 region has the DNA TGTGCCAGCGGCCAAGATCCCGGGGGCGGATTTACTAGCACAGATACGCAGTATTTT. Amino acid sequence: CASGQDPGGGFTSTDTQYF.